Given below is one TCR beta chain in context. The antigen is not known. Sequencing was performed with immunoSEQ multiplex PCR; in TCRdb, only in-frame clones are kept and a portion is missing. The sample yields nearly 35,000 clones, around 93% seen once. This entry comes from a study of chemoradiotherapy in HPV16-positive cancers. Across the study: Candidate HPV-specific clones and shared TCR motifs came from two HPV16-positive patients.

General study findings and limits: For HPV16-positive patients, expanding HPV-responsive T cells associated with longer recurrence-free survival.

Germline loops: CDR1 MNHEY, CDR2 SVGAGI. This CDR3 is 14 amino acids long. The ends were cut back, 8 bases at V and 6 bases at J, with 17 bases in the middle. This TCR came from a human donor with HPV-associated anogenital cancer. The source was blood, collected from a patient who underwent chemoradiotherapy. J is TRBJ1-5 and V is TRBV6-5; D perhaps matches TRBD1 (6 bases). The CDR3, as DNA: TGTGCCAGCTCTCGGGGGGCGCGGGGTCAGCCCCAGCATTTT. Translation gives CASSRGARGQPQHF.